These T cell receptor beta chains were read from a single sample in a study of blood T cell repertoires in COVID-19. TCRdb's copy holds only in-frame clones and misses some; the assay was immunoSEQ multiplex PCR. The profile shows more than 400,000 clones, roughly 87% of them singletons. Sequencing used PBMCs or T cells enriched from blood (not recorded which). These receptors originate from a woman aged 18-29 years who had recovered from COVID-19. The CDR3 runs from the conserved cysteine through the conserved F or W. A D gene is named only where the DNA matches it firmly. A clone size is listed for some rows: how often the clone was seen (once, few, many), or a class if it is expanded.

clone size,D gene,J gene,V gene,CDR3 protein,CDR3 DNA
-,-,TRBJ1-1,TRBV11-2,CASSLDRSVEAFF,TGTGCCAGCAGCTTAGATCGGAGTGTTGAAGCTTTCTTT
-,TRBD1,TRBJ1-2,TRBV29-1,CSVLTGEYGYTF,TGCAGCGTTCTAACAGGGGAATATGGCTACACCTTC
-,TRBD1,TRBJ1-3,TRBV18,CASSQGQGIRSGNTIYF,TGTGCCAGCTCACAGGGACAGGGGATTCGGTCAGGAAACACCATATATTTT
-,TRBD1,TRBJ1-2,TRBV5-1,CASSSTGLHGYTF,TGCGCCAGCAGCTCGACAGGGCTTCATGGCTACACCTTC
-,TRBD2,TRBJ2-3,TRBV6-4,CASSAGTSGGDHTDTQYF,TGTGCCAGCAGTGCCGGGACTAGCGGGGGGGACCACACAGATACGCAGTATTTT
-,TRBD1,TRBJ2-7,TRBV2,CAGGTGASFTYEQYF,TGTGCCGGAGGGACAGGGGCTTCCTTTACCTACGAGCAGTACTTC
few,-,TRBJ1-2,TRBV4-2,CASSETGKANYGYTF,TGTGCCAGCAGCGAAACAGGGAAGGCTAACTATGGCTACACCTTC
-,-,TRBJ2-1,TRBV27,CASRGDIAHNEQFF,TGTGCCAGCAGGGGGGACATCGCCCACAATGAGCAGTTCTTC
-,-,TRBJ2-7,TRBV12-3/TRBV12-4,CASSFSRVDEQYF,TGTGCCAGCAGTTTTAGTCGGGTTGACGAGCAGTACTTC
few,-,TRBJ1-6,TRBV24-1,CATSARRGAEVSPLHF,TGTGCCACCAGTGCCCGAAGAGGCGCTGAGGTTTCACCCCTCCACTTT
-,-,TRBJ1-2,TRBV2,CARAGHRGADGYTF,TGTGCCAGGGCCGGACATCGGGGGGCGGATGGCTACACCTTC
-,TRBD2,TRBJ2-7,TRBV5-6,CASSKGRGGPYEQYF,TGTGCCAGCTCGAAGGGACGGGGGGGCCCCTACGAGCAGTACTTC
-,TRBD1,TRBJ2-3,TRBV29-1,CSVGDRRSTDTQYF,TGCAGCGTCGGGGACAGGCGATCCACAGATACGCAGTATTTT
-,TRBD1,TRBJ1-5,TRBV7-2,CASSAGQVLGNQPQHF,TGTGCCAGCAGCGCGGGACAGGTCTTGGGCAATCAGCCCCAGCATTTT
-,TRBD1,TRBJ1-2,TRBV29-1,CSSQGAHYGYTF,TGCAGCTCCCAGGGGGCCCACTATGGCTACACCTTC
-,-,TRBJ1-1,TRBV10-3,CAISDRENTEAFF,TGTGCCATCAGTGACAGGGAGAACACTGAAGCTTTCTTT
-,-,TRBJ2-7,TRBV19,CASSIRGQVSYEQYF,TGTGCCAGTAGTATTAGGGGCCAAGTCTCCTACGAGCAGTACTTC